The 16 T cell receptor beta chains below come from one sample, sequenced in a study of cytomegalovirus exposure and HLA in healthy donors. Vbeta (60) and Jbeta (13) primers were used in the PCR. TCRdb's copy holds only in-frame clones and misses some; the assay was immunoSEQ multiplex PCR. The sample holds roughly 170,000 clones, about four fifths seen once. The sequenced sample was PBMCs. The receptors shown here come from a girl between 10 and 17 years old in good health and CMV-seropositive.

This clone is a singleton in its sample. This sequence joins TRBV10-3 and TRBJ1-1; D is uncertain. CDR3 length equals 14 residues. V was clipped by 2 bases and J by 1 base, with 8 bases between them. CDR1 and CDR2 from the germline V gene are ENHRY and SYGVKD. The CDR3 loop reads CAISEGRRNTEAFF. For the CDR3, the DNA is TGTGCCATCAGTGAGGGGCGTAGGAACACTGAAGCTTTCTTT.

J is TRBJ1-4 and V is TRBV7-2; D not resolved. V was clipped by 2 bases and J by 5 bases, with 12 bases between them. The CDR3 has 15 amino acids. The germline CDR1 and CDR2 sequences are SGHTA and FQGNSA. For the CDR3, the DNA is TGTGCCAGCAGCTTATTTGGGCTGTGGAATGAAAAACTGTTTTTT. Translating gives CASSLFGLWNEKLFF. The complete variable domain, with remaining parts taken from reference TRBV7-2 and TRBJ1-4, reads GAGVSQSPSNKVTEKGKDVELRCDPISGHTALYWYRQSLGQGLEFLIYFQGNSAPDKSGLPSDRFSAERTGGSVSTLTIQRTQQEDSAVYLCASSLFGLWNEKLFFGSGTQLSVL.

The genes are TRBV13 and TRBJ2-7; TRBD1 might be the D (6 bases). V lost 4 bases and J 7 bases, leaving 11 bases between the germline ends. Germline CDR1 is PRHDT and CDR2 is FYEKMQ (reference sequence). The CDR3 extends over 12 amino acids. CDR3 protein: CASSSPGQEQYF. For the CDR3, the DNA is TGTGCCAGCAGCTCCCCCGGACAGGAGCAGTACTTC.

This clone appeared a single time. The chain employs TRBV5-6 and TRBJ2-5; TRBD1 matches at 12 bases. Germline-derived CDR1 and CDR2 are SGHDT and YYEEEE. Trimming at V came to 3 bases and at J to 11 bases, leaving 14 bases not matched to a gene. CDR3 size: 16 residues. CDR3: CASSWGPGQGAKEQYF. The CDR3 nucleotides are TGTGCCAGCAGCTGGGGCCCGGGACAGGGGGCGAAGGAGCAGTACTTC.

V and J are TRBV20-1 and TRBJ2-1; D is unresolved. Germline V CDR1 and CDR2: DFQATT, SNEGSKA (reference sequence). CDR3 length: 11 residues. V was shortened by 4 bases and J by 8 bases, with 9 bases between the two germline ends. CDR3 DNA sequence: TGCAGTGCTACAGCGTTCGATGAGCAGTTCTTC. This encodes CSATAFDEQFF.

DNA of the CDR3: TGTGCCAGCAGCCCCCGTCGGACAGGGCAAGAGACCCAGTACTTC. Translating gives CASSPRRTGQETQYF. V and J are TRBV7-9 and TRBJ2-5, with 8 bases identical to TRBD1. The CDR3 length is 15 residues. Germline CDR1 reads SEHNR; CDR2 reads FQNEAQ (reference sequence). V was clipped by 5 bases and J by 2 bases; unmatched bases: 7.

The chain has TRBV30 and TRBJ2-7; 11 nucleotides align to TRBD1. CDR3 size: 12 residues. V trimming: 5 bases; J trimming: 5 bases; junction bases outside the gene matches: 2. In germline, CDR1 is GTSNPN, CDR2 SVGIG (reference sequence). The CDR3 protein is CAWGQGAHEQYF. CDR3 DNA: TGTGCCTGGGGACAGGGGGCCCACGAGCAGTACTTC.

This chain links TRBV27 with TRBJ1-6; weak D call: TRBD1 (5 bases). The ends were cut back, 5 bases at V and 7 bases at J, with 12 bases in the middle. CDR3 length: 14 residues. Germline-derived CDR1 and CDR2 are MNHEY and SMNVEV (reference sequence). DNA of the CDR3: TGTGCCAGCAGTGCTGTAAGGGGAAATTCACCCCTCCACTTT. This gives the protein CASSAVRGNSPLHF.

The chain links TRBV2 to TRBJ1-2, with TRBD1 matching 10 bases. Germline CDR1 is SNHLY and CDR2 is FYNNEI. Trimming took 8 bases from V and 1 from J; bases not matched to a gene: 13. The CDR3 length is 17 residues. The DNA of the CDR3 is TGTGCCAGCGTTAAAACGACAGGGGGCGCATATAACTATGGCTACACCTTC. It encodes CASVKTTGGAYNYGYTF. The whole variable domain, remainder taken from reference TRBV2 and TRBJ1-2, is EPEVTQTPSHQVTQMGQEVILRCVPISNHLYFYWYRQILGQKVEFLVSFYNNEISEKSEIFDDQFSVERPDGSNFTLKIRSTKLEDSAMYFCASVKTTGGAYNYGYTFGSGTRLTVV.

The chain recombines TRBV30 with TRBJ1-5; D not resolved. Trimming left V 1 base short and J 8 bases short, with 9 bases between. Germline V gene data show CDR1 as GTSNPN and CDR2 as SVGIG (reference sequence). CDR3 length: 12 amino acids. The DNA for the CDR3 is TGTGCCTGGAGTGGCCTCGCGGAGCCCCAGCATTTT. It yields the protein CAWSGLAEPQHF.

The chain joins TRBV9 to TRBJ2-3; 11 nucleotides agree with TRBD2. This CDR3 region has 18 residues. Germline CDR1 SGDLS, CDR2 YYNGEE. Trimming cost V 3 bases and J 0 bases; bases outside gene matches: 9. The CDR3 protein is CASSGRLAGITSTDTQYF. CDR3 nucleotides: TGTGCCAGCAGCGGTAGACTAGCGGGGATCACTAGCACAGATACGCAGTATTTT.

CDR3 nucleotides: TGTGCCAGCACCCCGGGACTATTGCAAGAGAATGAGCAGTTCTTC. It encodes CASTPGLLQENEQFF. V usage is TRBV5-4 and J usage is TRBJ2-1, with TRBD2 identical over 7 bases. This CDR3 is built from 15 residues. After removal of 6 bases from V and 7 bases from J, the junction contained 13 bases not matched to a gene. Germline V gene data show CDR1 as SGHNT and CDR2 as YYREEE (reference sequence).

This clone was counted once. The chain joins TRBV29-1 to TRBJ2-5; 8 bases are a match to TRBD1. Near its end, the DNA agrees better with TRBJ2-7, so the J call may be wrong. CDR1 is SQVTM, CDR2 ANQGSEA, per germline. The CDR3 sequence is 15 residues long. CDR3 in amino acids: CSVENRGDRSYEQYF. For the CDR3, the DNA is TGCAGCGTTGAAAACAGGGGGGACCGCTCCTACGAGCAGTACTTC.

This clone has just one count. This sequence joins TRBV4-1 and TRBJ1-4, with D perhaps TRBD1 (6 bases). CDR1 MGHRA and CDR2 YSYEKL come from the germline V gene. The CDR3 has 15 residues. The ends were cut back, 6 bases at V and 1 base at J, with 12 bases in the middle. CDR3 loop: CASSRLQGTNEKLFF. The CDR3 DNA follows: TGCGCCAGCAGTCGACTACAGGGAACTAATGAAAAACTGTTTTTT.

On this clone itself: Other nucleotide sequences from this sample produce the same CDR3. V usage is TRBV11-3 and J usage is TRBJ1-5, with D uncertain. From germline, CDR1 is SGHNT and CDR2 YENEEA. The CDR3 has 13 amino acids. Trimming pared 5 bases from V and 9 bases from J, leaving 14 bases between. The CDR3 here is CASSLSGASPQHF. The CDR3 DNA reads TGTGCCAGCAGCCTCTCGGGAGCCTCGCCCCAGCATTTT.

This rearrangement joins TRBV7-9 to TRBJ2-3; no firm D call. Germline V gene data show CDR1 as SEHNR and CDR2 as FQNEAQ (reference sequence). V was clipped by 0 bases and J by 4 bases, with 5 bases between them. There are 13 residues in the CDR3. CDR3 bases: TGTGCCAGCAGCTTAGCGTATTCAGATACGCAGTATTTT. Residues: CASSLAYSDTQYF.